This passage covers 23 T cell receptor beta chains from one sample sequenced in a study of blood T cell repertoires in COVID-19 (dated by TCRdb to the early 2020s). Receptor amplification or capture employed the immunoSEQ multiplex PCR assay. Entries here come from immuneACCESS through TCRdb and include only in-frame sequences with V and J called. Some clones fail to appear in such tables; in the studies checked, an unresolved V gene covers under half of the shortfall, and the cause of the remainder is unknown. In this sample the table shows about 240,000 clones, around 85% of which occur a single time. The ten top clones hold 9.6% of the sample. The specimen sequenced was peripheral blood. The receptors were gathered from a woman older than 75 with acute or convalescent COVID-19.

The chain couples TRBV5-1 to TRBJ1-6; D is perhaps TRBD1 (6 bases). The V gene lost 0 bases and the J gene lost 9 bases, with 10 bases spanning the gap. The CDR3 is made up of 14 amino acids. Germline V gene data show CDR1 as SGHRS and CDR2 as YFSETQ. The CDR3 reads CASSLDRESSPLHF. The CDR3 nucleotides are TGCGCCAGCAGCTTGGACAGGGAGAGTTCACCCCTCCACTTT.

The chain has TRBV7-8 and TRBJ1-5; D is ambiguous. Deletions cut 1 base from V and 6 bases from J, with 4 bases between. CDR3 length: 12 amino acids. Germline V gene sequence: CDR1 SGHVS, CDR2 FQNEAQ. The CDR3, as DNA: TGTGCCAGCAGCTTAGATCTTCAGCCCCAGCATTTT. This codes for CASSLDLQPQHF.

The chain employs TRBV6-5 and TRBJ1-4; no clear D. In germline, CDR1 is MNHEY, CDR2 SVGAGI. The CDR3 covers 14 residues. With 0 bases removed from V and 5 bases from J, the gap between germline ends came to 7 bases. The CDR3 DNA is TGTGCCAGCAGTTACTCGACATTAAATGAAAAACTGTTTTTT. Its translation is CASSYSTLNEKLFF.

Only a few counts were recorded for this clone. The genes are TRBV10-1 and TRBJ1-1, with D perhaps TRBD1 (6 bases). The CDR3 consists of 14 residues. Germline-derived CDR1 and CDR2 are WNHNN and SYGVQD (reference sequence). The germline V and J ends were trimmed by 2 bases and 0 bases, with 7 bases remaining between them. The CDR3, as DNA: TGCGCCAGCAGTGAGAGGGGGATGAACACTGAAGCTTTCTTT. It is translated as CASSERGMNTEAFF.

The rearrangement joins TRBV5-1 to TRBJ2-7; 14 bases fit TRBD2. The CDR3 has 16 amino acids. Germline CDR1 is SGHRS and CDR2 is YFSETQ. Trimming removed 0 bases from V and 7 bases from J; junction bases left unmatched: 6. CDR3 loop: CASSLGTSGGRGEQYF. The CDR3 bases are TGCGCCAGCAGCTTGGGGACTAGCGGGGGGCGAGGGGAGCAGTACTTC.

The chain combines TRBV2 with TRBJ1-1, with TRBD1 identical over 7 bases. Trimming at V came to 0 bases and at J to 4 bases, leaving 14 bases not matched to a gene. CDR1 and CDR2 (germline): SNHLY, FYNNEI. CDR3 length equals 18 residues. CDR3 bases: TGTGCCAGCAGTGAAGCGGCGGCAGGGGGAAGGAGTAGCACTGAAGCTTTCTTT. Its translation is CASSEAAAGGRSSTEAFF.

The table lists this clone with a few counts. V usage is TRBV11-3 and J usage is TRBJ2-7; weak D call: TRBD1 (6 bases). The CDR3 covers 14 residues. Per the germline V gene, CDR1 is SGHNT and CDR2 is YENEEA. The V and J ends lost 5 bases and 4 bases respectively, with 15 bases between them. The CDR3 DNA reads TGTGCCAGCAGCATCCGCGAACAGGGTTACGAGCAGTACTTC. It codes for CASSIREQGYEQYF.

V gene TRBV6-2 or TRBV6-3 combines with J gene TRBJ1-1, with TRBD1 matching 7 bases. CDR1 and CDR2 (germline): MNHEY, SVGEGT. The CDR3 covers 14 residues. J gave up 4 bases and V 2 bases, and 4 bases lay outside the gene matches. CDR3 sequence: CASSYEGGLTEAFF. DNA of the CDR3: TGTGCCAGCAGTTACGAAGGGGGCCTCACTGAAGCTTTCTTT.

About this clone itself: Since the CDR3 does not end with the conserved phenylalanine or tryptophan, this likely comes from a read error. Because the CDR3's place on the DNA is in doubt, the DNA is left out and the CDR3 is given as listed by TCRdb. The chain carries TRBV28 and TRBJ2-7; the DNA was not used to check the table's D call, TRBD2. Germline assignment: CDR1 MDHEN and CDR2 SYDVKM. Inclusive of both ends, the CDR3 amounts to 12 amino acids. The CDR3 sequence is CASGRPGLAGEL.

This chain connects TRBV27 to TRBJ1-5; TRBD1 matches at 11 bases. Germline CDR1 is MNHEY and CDR2 is SMNVEV (reference sequence). This CDR3 region has 16 residues. V trimming: 6 bases; J trimming: 11 bases; junction bases outside the gene matches: 15. As DNA, the CDR3 is TGTGCCAGCAGCCCCCATGCGGGGACAGGGGGAGTAGCCCAGCATTTT. Amino acid sequence: CASSPHAGTGGVAQHF.

The rearrangement links TRBV11-2 to TRBJ2-6, with D possibly being TRBD1 (6 bases). This CDR3 is 17 amino acids long. Germline V lookup: CDR1 SGHAT, CDR2 FQNNGV. V was shortened by 5 bases and J by 0 bases, with 14 bases between the two germline ends. CDR3 amino acids: CASSKTATGSGANVLTF. The CDR3 DNA reads TGTGCCAGCAGCAAGACAGCGACAGGCTCTGGGGCCAACGTCCTGACTTTC.

The V gene is TRBV2, the J gene TRBJ2-1; 12 bases match TRBD2. After removal of 5 bases from V and 8 bases from J, the junction contained 10 bases not matched to a gene. The germline V gene has CDR1 SNHLY and CDR2 FYNNEI. The CDR3 has 16 residues. The CDR3, as DNA: TGTGCCAGCAGTAACCCTAGCGGGGGGGGAATCCATGAGCAGTTCTTC. Translation: CASSNPSGGGIHEQFF.

This clone has only a few counts. The gene calls are TRBV9 and TRBJ2-7, with a tentative D call TRBD2 (6 bases). V shed 3 bases and J shed 3 bases, with 19 bases lying between them. The V gene's germline CDR1 is SGDLS and CDR2 YYNGEE. The CDR3 contains 16 residues. CDR3 nucleotides: TGTGCCAGCAGCGCCCAGGGCGGGGAGCCATTCTACGAGCAGTACTTC. Protein: CASSAQGGEPFYEQYF.

This chain uses TRBV6-5 with TRBJ1-2; TRBD1 agrees at 9 bases. The CDR3 runs to 13 residues. Germline V gene sequence: CDR1 MNHEY, CDR2 SVGAGI. The V segment lost 7 bases and the J segment 11 bases; nucleotides outside the gene matches: 11. The chain's CDR3 is CASNPRDRAIYTF. The DNA for the CDR3 is TGTGCCAGCAATCCACGGGACAGGGCCATTTACACCTTC.

The genes are TRBV10-3 and TRBJ1-2; tentatively, D is TRBD1 (6 bases). The CDR3 totals 16 residues. Germline lookup yields CDR1 ENHRY and CDR2 SYGVKD. Deletions cut 6 bases from V and 8 bases from J, with 25 bases between. The CDR3 protein is CAISPLHNTGRVGYTF. The CDR3 DNA reads TGTGCCATCAGCCCGCTACACAATACAGGGAGGGTCGGCTACACCTTC.

This clone came up once. V is TRBV20-1 and J is TRBJ1-1; the D gene is possibly TRBD1 (6 bases). Germline CDR1 DFQATT, CDR2 SNEGSKA (reference sequence). The CDR3 is made up of 11 amino acids. The V gene lost 4 bases and the J gene lost 11 bases, with 14 bases spanning the gap. CDR3 coding DNA: TGCAGTGCTACAGGGGTCCGTGACGCTTTCTTT. It specifies CSATGVRDAFF.

The genes are TRBV6-5 and TRBJ2-5; TRBD1 aligns across 8 bases. This CDR3 has 14 residues. Germline trimming cut 5 bases from V and 4 bases from J; bases unmatched to any gene: 6. The V gene's germline CDR1 is MNHEY and CDR2 SVGAGI. The CDR3 nucleotides read TGTGCCAGCAGTAGCGGACAGGGACGAGAGACCCAGTACTTC. It codes for CASSSGQGRETQYF.

This chain links TRBV5-1 with TRBJ2-1, with D unclear. Trimming stripped 2 bases from V and 8 bases from J, with 8 bases between. The CDR3 sequence is 12 residues long. Germline V gene data show CDR1 as SGHRS and CDR2 as YFSETQ. CDR3 nucleotides: TGCGCCAGCAGCTTAGGAGTGGATGAGCAGTTCTTC. Its translation is CASSLGVDEQFF.

This chain connects TRBV28 to TRBJ1-4, with D tentatively TRBD1 (6 bases). Trimming removed 8 bases from V and 7 bases from J, with 17 bases in between. The germline V gene encodes CDR1 MDHEN and CDR2 SYDVKM. The CDR3 has 14 residues. CDR3 nucleotide sequence: TGTGCCAGCCGCCGGGGGGGGCAGGGTGAAAAACTGTTTTTT. This sequence encodes CASRRGGQGEKLFF.

The table lists this clone with a few counts. This chain uses TRBV19 with TRBJ1-1; possibly TRBD1 for D (6 bases). Trimming stripped 0 bases from V and 4 bases from J, with 12 bases between. The germline CDR1 and CDR2 sequences are LNHDA and SQIVND (reference sequence). The CDR3 covers 15 residues. In DNA, the CDR3 is TGTGCCAGTAGTATAGATCTCAGGGGATCCACTGAAGCTTTCTTT. It encodes CASSIDLRGSTEAFF.

The genes are TRBV28 and TRBJ1-3, with 8 bases identical to TRBD1. After removal of 4 bases from V and 0 bases from J, the junction contained 5 bases not matched to a gene. CDR1 MDHEN and CDR2 SYDVKM come from the germline V gene. The CDR3 covers 16 residues. CDR3 sequence: CASSSQGAPSGNTIYF. The CDR3 nucleotides are TGTGCCAGCAGTTCGCAGGGGGCCCCCTCTGGAAACACCATATATTTT. Filled out from reference TRBV28 and TRBJ1-3, the complete variable domain reads DVKVTQSSRYLVKRTGEKVFLECVQDMDHENMFWYRQDPGLGLRLIYFSYDVKMKEKGDIPEGYSVSREKKERFSLILESASTNQTSMYLCASSSQGAPSGNTIYFGEGSWLTVV.

This clone showed up just once. This chain links TRBV3-1 (or the pseudogene TRBV3-2) with TRBJ1-6; 10 bases agree with TRBD1. Germline assignment: CDR1 LGHDT and CDR2 YNNKEL (reference sequence). The V segment lost 1 base and the J segment 0 bases; nucleotides outside the gene matches: 9. This CDR3 spans 20 amino acids. The CDR3 DNA sequence: TGTGCCAGCAGCCAAGCGACAGGGGGCCCCCTCTCCTCCTATAATTCACCCCTCCACTTT. Translated: CASSQATGGPLSSYNSPLHF.

V usage is TRBV5-6 and J usage is TRBJ1-1; D might be TRBD1 (6 bases). The CDR3 has 15 amino acids. Deletions cut 0 bases from V and 5 bases from J, with 14 bases between. Germline V gene sequence: CDR1 SGHDT, CDR2 YYEEEE. The CDR3 loop reads CASSLERGSETEAFF. The CDR3 DNA follows: TGTGCCAGCAGCTTGGAGAGGGGGAGTGAGACTGAAGCTTTCTTT.